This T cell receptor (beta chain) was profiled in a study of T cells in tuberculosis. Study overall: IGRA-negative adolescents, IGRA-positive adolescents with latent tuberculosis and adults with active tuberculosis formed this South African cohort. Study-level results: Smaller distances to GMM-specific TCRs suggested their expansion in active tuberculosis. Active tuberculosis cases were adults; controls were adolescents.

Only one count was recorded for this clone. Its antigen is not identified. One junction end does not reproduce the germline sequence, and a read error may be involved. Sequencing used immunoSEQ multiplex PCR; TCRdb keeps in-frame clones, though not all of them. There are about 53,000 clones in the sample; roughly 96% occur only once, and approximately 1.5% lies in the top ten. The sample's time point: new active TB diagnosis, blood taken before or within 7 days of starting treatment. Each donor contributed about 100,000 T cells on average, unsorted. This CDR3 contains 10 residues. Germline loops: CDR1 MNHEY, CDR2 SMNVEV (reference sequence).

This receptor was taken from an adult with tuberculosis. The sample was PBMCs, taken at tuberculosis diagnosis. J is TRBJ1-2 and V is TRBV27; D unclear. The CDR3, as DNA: TGTGCCAGCCATCGGGGAGGGAGGTCCTTC. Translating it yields CASHRGGRSF.